A selection of T cell receptor beta chains follows, all from one sample in a study of T-cell memory formation after mild COVID-19. TCRdb re-derived calls from the 5' RACE reads in MiXCR, one entry per CDR3 protein. The sample lists approximately 260,000 distinct CDR3 sequences; around 15% were seen once. Sequences were obtained from PBMCs or a T cell subset sorted from them (not recorded which). Receptor source: a man between 18 and 29 years old who had mild COVID-19 (a few samples of this study predate the infection). Cell type and time point are not known. The CDR3 runs from the conserved cysteine through the conserved F or W. The D gene is left open where the match is weak. Expanded clones are given a class, and other clones once, few, many or no size at all.

CDR3aa: CAITDAGETQYF
CDR3nt: TGTGCCATCACGGACGCGGGCGAGACCCAGTACTTC
abundance: many
j_gene: TRBJ2-5
d_gene: -
v_gene: TRBV28

CDR3aa: CASLADGMETQYF
CDR3nt: TGCGCCAGCTTGGCGGACGGGATGGAGACCCAGTACTTC
abundance: -
j_gene: TRBJ2-5
d_gene: -
v_gene: TRBV5-1

CDR3aa: CASSLEGTSGNTIYF
CDR3nt: TGTGCCAGCAGCTTAGAAGGGACATCTGGAAACACCATATATTTT
abundance: few
j_gene: TRBJ1-3
d_gene: -
v_gene: TRBV7-2

CDR3aa: CASRGASSYEQYF
CDR3nt: TGCGCCAGCAGAGGGGCCAGCTCCTACGAGCAGTACTTC
abundance: many
j_gene: TRBJ2-7
d_gene: -
v_gene: TRBV5-1

CDR3aa: CASTAARGSPLHF
CDR3nt: TGTGCCAGCACCGCAGCTCGGGGGTCACCCCTCCACTTT
abundance: -
j_gene: TRBJ1-6
d_gene: -
v_gene: TRBV6-5

CDR3aa: CASSQGVAGGRGYTF
CDR3nt: TGCGCCAGCAGCCAAGGGGTTGCCGGCGGCAGGGGTTACACCTTC
abundance: -
j_gene: TRBJ1-2
d_gene: -
v_gene: TRBV4-3

CDR3aa: CSASFAVTYNEQFF
CDR3nt: TGCAGTGCTAGTTTTGCGGTTACCTACAATGAGCAGTTCTTC
abundance: -
j_gene: TRBJ2-1
d_gene: -
v_gene: TRBV20-1

CDR3aa: CSVRAQSTDTQYF
CDR3nt: TGCAGCGTTCGCGCACAAAGCACAGATACGCAGTATTTT
abundance: -
j_gene: TRBJ2-3
d_gene: -
v_gene: TRBV29-1

CDR3aa: CASSIAVNTEAFF
CDR3nt: TGTGCCAGTAGTATAGCAGTGAACACTGAAGCTTTCTTT
abundance: -
j_gene: TRBJ1-1
d_gene: -
v_gene: TRBV19

CDR3aa: CASSLVAGGYSNQPQHF
CDR3nt: TGTGCCAGCAGCTTAGTCGCGGGGGGATATAGCAATCAGCCCCAGCATTTT
abundance: -
j_gene: TRBJ1-5
d_gene: -
v_gene: TRBV7-2

CDR3aa: CASSLAGPGETQYF
CDR3nt: TGCGCCAGCAGCTTGGCGGGCCCGGGAGAGACCCAGTACTTC
abundance: -
j_gene: TRBJ2-5
d_gene: -
v_gene: TRBV5-1

CDR3aa: CASSYSQETQYF
CDR3nt: TGTGCCAGCAGTTACTCGCAAGAGACCCAGTACTTC
abundance: few
j_gene: TRBJ2-5
d_gene: -
v_gene: TRBV6-2/TRBV6-3

CDR3aa: CASTPGRELVLSEQYF
CDR3nt: TGTGCCAGCACCCCCGGAAGGGAACTAGTTTTGTCAGAGCAGTACTTC
abundance: -
j_gene: TRBJ2-7
d_gene: -
v_gene: TRBV6-2/TRBV6-3

CDR3aa: CASSHSRQGARGYNEQFF
CDR3nt: TGTGCCAGCAGCCACTCACGTCAGGGGGCGAGGGGTTACAATGAGCAGTTCTTC
abundance: few
j_gene: TRBJ2-1
d_gene: TRBD1
v_gene: TRBV5-4

CDR3aa: CASTVQGNNNSPLHF
CDR3nt: TGTGCCAGCACCGTACAGGGAAATAATAATTCACCCCTCCACTTT
abundance: -
j_gene: TRBJ1-6
d_gene: -
v_gene: TRBV7-2

CDR3aa: CASSSDDWDRGPYNEQFF
CDR3nt: TGTGCCAGCAGCTCGGACGACTGGGACAGGGGGCCCTACAATGAGCAGTTCTTC
abundance: few
j_gene: TRBJ2-1
d_gene: TRBD1
v_gene: TRBV7-9

CDR3aa: CASSFLLAVGNEQFF
CDR3nt: TGCGCCAGCAGCTTTCTACTAGCGGTTGGGAATGAGCAGTTCTTC
abundance: many
j_gene: TRBJ2-1
d_gene: TRBD2
v_gene: TRBV5-1

CDR3aa: CATGGLAGGFYNEQFF
CDR3nt: TGTGCCACCGGGGGACTAGCGGGGGGCTTCTACAATGAGCAGTTCTTC
abundance: -
j_gene: TRBJ2-1
d_gene: TRBD2
v_gene: TRBV6-5

CDR3aa: CATTDGDSNQPQHF
CDR3nt: TGTGCCACCACGGACGGTGATAGCAATCAGCCCCAGCATTTT
abundance: once
j_gene: TRBJ1-5
d_gene: -
v_gene: TRBV12-3/TRBV12-4

CDR3aa: CASSGTSSYNEQFF
CDR3nt: TGTGCCAGTAGCGGGACAAGTTCCTACAATGAGCAGTTCTTC
abundance: -
j_gene: TRBJ2-1
d_gene: -
v_gene: TRBV19

CDR3aa: CASMTGNTGELFF
CDR3nt: TGTGCCAGCATGACTGGGAACACCGGGGAGCTGTTTTTT
abundance: few
j_gene: TRBJ2-2
d_gene: -
v_gene: TRBV28

CDR3aa: CAISDSGQDVYGYTF
CDR3nt: TGTGCCATCAGTGACTCCGGACAGGACGTCTATGGCTACACCTTC
abundance: -
j_gene: TRBJ1-2
d_gene: TRBD1
v_gene: TRBV10-3

CDR3aa: CASSMDRNYGYTF
CDR3nt: TGTGCCAGCTCAATGGACAGGAACTATGGCTACACCTTC
abundance: few
j_gene: TRBJ1-2
d_gene: TRBD1
v_gene: TRBV18

CDR3aa: CASEIQGIGTEAFF
CDR3nt: TGTGCCAGTGAGATACAGGGAATTGGCACTGAAGCTTTCTTT
abundance: few
j_gene: TRBJ1-1
d_gene: -
v_gene: TRBV2

CDR3aa: CASSFYETQYF
CDR3nt: TGTGCCAGCAGTTTCTACGAGACCCAGTACTTC
abundance: many
j_gene: TRBJ2-5
d_gene: -
v_gene: TRBV12-3/TRBV12-4

CDR3aa: CASNQLAGAYNEQFF
CDR3nt: TGTGCCAGCAACCAACTAGCGGGGGCCTACAATGAGCAGTTCTTC
abundance: many
j_gene: TRBJ2-1
d_gene: TRBD2
v_gene: TRBV7-2

CDR3aa: CASSVLVKADNEQFF
CDR3nt: TGTGCCAGCAGCGTCTTGGTTAAGGCAGACAATGAGCAGTTCTTC
abundance: -
j_gene: TRBJ2-1
d_gene: -
v_gene: TRBV9

CDR3aa: CAGLKEGKGTGELFF
CDR3nt: TGTGCCGGTCTAAAGGAGGGGAAAGGGACCGGGGAGCTGTTTTTT
abundance: -
j_gene: TRBJ2-2
d_gene: -
v_gene: TRBV6-6

CDR3aa: CATSRVGWGSRYEQYF
CDR3nt: TGTGCCACCAGCAGAGTAGGTTGGGGATCTCGGTACGAGCAGTACTTC
abundance: many
j_gene: TRBJ2-7
d_gene: -
v_gene: TRBV15

CDR3aa: CASSGSDGGAETQYF
CDR3nt: TGTGCCAGCAGTGGATCCGATGGGGGTGCGGAGACCCAGTACTTC
abundance: -
j_gene: TRBJ2-5
d_gene: -
v_gene: TRBV6-1

CDR3aa: CASRIGPYGYTF
CDR3nt: TGCGCCAGCAGAATAGGGCCCTATGGCTACACCTTC
abundance: -
j_gene: TRBJ1-2
d_gene: -
v_gene: TRBV5-1

CDR3aa: CSARGVQTDTSVNQPQHF
CDR3nt: TGCAGTGCTAGAGGCGTCCAAACGGACACCTCTGTCAATCAGCCCCAGCATTTT
abundance: few
j_gene: TRBJ1-5
d_gene: -
v_gene: TRBV20-1

CDR3aa: CASSPLRSGANVLTF
CDR3nt: TGCGCCAGCAGCCCGTTAAGGTCCGGGGCCAACGTCCTGACTTTC
abundance: -
j_gene: TRBJ2-6
d_gene: -
v_gene: TRBV4-1

CDR3aa: CASKGQSSYNSPLHF
CDR3nt: TGTGCCAGCAAGGGGCAGAGCTCCTATAATTCACCCCTCCACTTT
abundance: few
j_gene: TRBJ1-6
d_gene: -
v_gene: TRBV25-1

CDR3aa: CASSPGPASGGETQYF
CDR3nt: TGTGCCAGCAGCCCTGGGCCGGCTAGCGGGGGAGAGACCCAGTACTTC
abundance: few
j_gene: TRBJ2-5
d_gene: TRBD2
v_gene: TRBV7-2

CDR3aa: CASSQDLGTVQETQYF
CDR3nt: TGCGCCAGCAGCCAAGATCTAGGGACAGTTCAAGAGACCCAGTACTTC
abundance: few
j_gene: TRBJ2-5
d_gene: TRBD1
v_gene: TRBV4-3

CDR3aa: CSASNIKNTEAFF
CDR3nt: TGCAGTGCTAGCAATATTAAGAACACTGAAGCTTTCTTT
abundance: few
j_gene: TRBJ1-1
d_gene: -
v_gene: TRBV20-1

CDR3aa: CASSQAQGVSTDTQYF
CDR3nt: TGTGCCAGCAGCCAGGCACAGGGGGTTAGCACAGATACGCAGTATTTT
abundance: -
j_gene: TRBJ2-3
d_gene: TRBD1
v_gene: TRBV4-2

CDR3aa: CASSQDSGYYEQYF
CDR3nt: TGTGCCAGCAGCCAAGATTCAGGGTACTACGAGCAGTACTTC
abundance: few
j_gene: TRBJ2-7
d_gene: -
v_gene: TRBV4-2

CDR3aa: CAVPVGWGTGELFF
CDR3nt: TGTGCCGTCCCCGTAGGCTGGGGCACCGGGGAGCTGTTTTTT
abundance: few
j_gene: TRBJ2-2
d_gene: -
v_gene: TRBV6-2/TRBV6-3

CDR3aa: CASSQDLQGARELFF
CDR3nt: TGCGCCAGCAGCCAAGATCTCCAGGGGGCGAGGGAACTGTTTTTT
abundance: -
j_gene: TRBJ1-4
d_gene: TRBD1
v_gene: TRBV4-1

CDR3aa: CASSQNVETQYF
CDR3nt: TGTGCCAGCAGCCAAAATGTCGAGACCCAGTACTTC
abundance: -
j_gene: TRBJ2-5
d_gene: -
v_gene: TRBV3-1

CDR3aa: CATSERDYNEQFF
CDR3nt: TGTGCCACCAGTGAAAGGGACTACAATGAGCAGTTCTTC
abundance: -
j_gene: TRBJ2-1
d_gene: -
v_gene: TRBV24-1

CDR3aa: CASGIGSYEQYF
CDR3nt: TGTGCCAGCGGAATTGGCTCCTACGAGCAGTACTTC
abundance: few
j_gene: TRBJ2-7
d_gene: -
v_gene: TRBV6-5

CDR3aa: CASSSPQGFPLHF
CDR3nt: TGTGCCAGCAGCTCCCCACAGGGGTTCCCCCTCCACTTT
abundance: few
j_gene: TRBJ1-6
d_gene: TRBD1
v_gene: TRBV7-2

CDR3aa: CASSPDRSGRRSEAFF
CDR3nt: TGTGCCAGCAGCCCAGACCGATCGGGGAGGAGGTCTGAAGCTTTCTTT
abundance: few
j_gene: TRBJ1-1
d_gene: -
v_gene: TRBV7-6

CDR3aa: CASSAGSSQETQYF
CDR3nt: TGTGCCAGCAGTGCAGGGTCCTCACAAGAGACCCAGTACTTC
abundance: -
j_gene: TRBJ2-5
d_gene: -
v_gene: TRBV25-1

CDR3aa: CASSPPWAIGANVLTF
CDR3nt: TGTGCCAGCAGCCCCCCTTGGGCGATTGGGGCCAACGTCCTGACTTTC
abundance: few
j_gene: TRBJ2-6
d_gene: -
v_gene: TRBV3-1

CDR3aa: CASPSGASLNSPLHF
CDR3nt: TGTGCCAGCCCCTCAGGCGCAAGTTTGAATTCACCCCTCCACTTT
abundance: -
j_gene: TRBJ1-6
d_gene: -
v_gene: TRBV2

CDR3aa: CASSLGDNYGYTF
CDR3nt: TGTGCCAGCAGCTTGGGCGATAACTATGGCTACACCTTC
abundance: many
j_gene: TRBJ1-2
d_gene: -
v_gene: TRBV5-5

CDR3aa: CASRRQDQETQYF
CDR3nt: TGCGCCAGTCGGAGACAGGATCAAGAGACCCAGTACTTC
abundance: -
j_gene: TRBJ2-5
d_gene: -
v_gene: TRBV5-1

CDR3aa: CSARTGGGIEAFF
CDR3nt: TGCAGTGCTAGGACAGGGGGCGGAATTGAAGCTTTCTTT
abundance: -
j_gene: TRBJ1-1
d_gene: TRBD1
v_gene: TRBV20-1

CDR3aa: CASSQERGEAFF
CDR3nt: TGTGCCAGCAGCCAAGAAAGGGGCGAAGCTTTCTTT
abundance: many
j_gene: TRBJ1-1
d_gene: -
v_gene: TRBV4-2